These 27 T cell receptor beta chains share one sample of origin, sequenced in a study of blood T cell repertoires in COVID-19. Libraries were prepared by immunoSEQ multiplex PCR; TCRdb keeps only in-frame clonotypes and omits some of them. This sample yields roughly 30,000 clones, of which approximately 93% are seen a single time; 0.65% to 0.85% belongs to the top ten. The sample was peripheral blood. All receptors derive from a woman in her 70s with COVID-19, enrolled during active disease.

This clone was seen just once. The V and J genes are TRBV5-1 and TRBJ2-5, with 11 bases identical to TRBD2. Germline-derived CDR1 and CDR2 are SGHRS and YFSETQ. V trimming: 4 bases; J trimming: 4 bases; junction bases outside the gene matches: 3. This CDR3 region has 14 residues. CDR3 loop: CASSLTSGGETQYF. The CDR3, as DNA: TGCGCCAGCAGCCTCACTAGCGGGGGAGAGACCCAGTACTTC.

The chain has TRBV27 and TRBJ1-1, with D perhaps TRBD1 (5 bases). Trimming left V 6 bases short and J 3 bases short, with 11 bases between. Germline V lookup: CDR1 MNHEY, CDR2 SMNVEV (reference sequence). This CDR3 comprises 13 residues. CDR3 nucleotides: TGTGCCAGCAGATACAGGTTCGACACTGAAGCTTTCTTT. It specifies CASRYRFDTEAFF.

The gene calls are TRBV29-1 and TRBJ2-1; TRBD2 agrees at 14 bases. Unmatched junction bases numbered 7, after V lost 4 bases and J lost 5 bases. Germline V gives CDR1 SQVTM, CDR2 ANQGSEA. The length of the CDR3 is 16 residues. DNA of the CDR3: TGCAGCGTTGGAGAGGCGGGACTAGCGGGAGACAATGAGCAGTTCTTC. It encodes CSVGEAGLAGDNEQFF.

V and J are TRBV4-2 and TRBJ1-4, with 10 bases lining up with TRBD1. This CDR3 comprises 17 residues. Germline V lookup: CDR1 LGHNA, CDR2 YNFKEQ. Trimming took 0 bases from V and 5 from J; bases not matched to a gene: 6. CDR3 protein: CASSQEPPGQGNEKLFF. The CDR3 bases are TGTGCCAGCAGCCAAGAGCCCCCGGGACAGGGGAATGAAAAACTGTTTTTT.

This clone has a single count. The rearrangement uses TRBV5-1 and TRBJ2-5, with a weak D call TRBD1 (5 bases). The CDR3 is made up of 14 amino acids. CDR1 and CDR2 from the germline V gene are SGHRS and YFSETQ. V was clipped by 2 bases and J by 5 bases, with 13 bases between them. The CDR3 DNA reads as TGCGCCAGCAGCTTACAGGTCCAGGGTGAGACCCAGTACTTC. Its translation is CASSLQVQGETQYF.

The chain joins TRBV15 to TRBJ1-3; tentatively, D is TRBD1 (6 bases). The V end lost 4 bases, the J end lost 3 bases, and 10 bases lay between the germline ends. CDR1 LNHNV and CDR2 YYDKDF come from the germline V gene (reference sequence). CDR3 length: 14 amino acids. The CDR3 bases are TGTGCCACCAGCAATGGCAGGGGTGGAAACACCATATATTTT. It codes for CATSNGRGGNTIYF.

This chain joins TRBV28 and TRBJ1-1; possibly TRBD1 for D (5 bases). Germline V lookup: CDR1 MDHEN, CDR2 SYDVKM. V was trimmed by 6 bases and J by 4 bases, leaving 21 bases between them. This CDR3 region has 16 residues. CDR3 region: CASSLSGGALGTEAFF. In nucleotides, the CDR3 is TGTGCCAGCAGCCTATCCGGGGGAGCCTTGGGCACTGAAGCTTTCTTT.

This rearrangement joins TRBV19 to TRBJ2-2; D might be TRBD1 (6 bases). Deletions cut 4 bases from V and 5 bases from J, with 20 bases between. The length of the CDR3 is 17 residues. Germline V gene lookup returns CDR1 LNHDA and CDR2 SQIVND (reference sequence). The CDR3 region has the DNA TGTGCCAGTAGTACGCAACCCGGGACAACTTATACCGGGGAGCTGTTTTTT. This translates into CASSTQPGTTYTGELFF.

The chain employs TRBV10-3 and TRBJ2-5; 7 nucleotides agree with TRBD1. V dropped 5 bases and J dropped 3; count of bases not matched to a gene: 15. CDR3 length: 17 amino acids. Germline CDR1 reads ENHRY; CDR2 reads SYGVKD. As DNA, the CDR3 is TGTGCCATCAGTCGCATCCCCACAGGGGCCTCAGAAGAGACCCAGTACTTC. It codes for CAISRIPTGASEETQYF.

CDR3 in amino acids: CASSYSGATNEKLFF. In DNA, the CDR3 is TGTGCCAGCAGTTACTCCGGTGCAACTAATGAAAAACTGTTTTTT. V usage is TRBV6-5 and J usage is TRBJ1-4; D is uncertain. The CDR3 totals 15 residues. Germline V lookup: CDR1 MNHEY, CDR2 SVGAGI. Between the trimmed V and J ends, which lost 0 bases and 0 bases, there was a span of 5 bases.

The chain has TRBV6-5 and TRBJ2-3; 13 bases are shared with TRBD2. CDR1 is MNHEY and CDR2 is SVGAGI in the germline V gene. This CDR3 is built from 15 residues. After removal of 6 bases from V and 4 bases from J, the junction contained 4 bases not matched to a gene. CDR3: CASRSGLAGADTQYF. CDR3 sequence (DNA): TGTGCCAGCAGAAGCGGACTAGCGGGAGCAGATACGCAGTATTTT.

The chain has TRBV7-2 and TRBJ2-1; tentatively, D is TRBD1 (6 bases). This CDR3 region has 13 residues. Germline V gene sequence: CDR1 SGHTA, CDR2 FQGNSA. The V gene lost 5 bases and the J gene lost 12 bases, with 17 bases spanning the gap. In DNA, the CDR3 is TGTGCCAGCAGCCCCCGGCAGCAGGGGTGGCAGTTCTTC. As protein: CASSPRQQGWQFF.

The J gene is TRBJ1-4, the V gene TRBV2; 8 bases match TRBD1. V lost 6 bases and J lost 4; bases outside the gene matches: 1. The CDR3 has 13 amino acids. Germline values: CDR1 SNHLY, CDR2 FYNNEI. The CDR3 DNA follows: TGTGCCAGCAGGACAGGGGATAATGAAAAACTGTTTTTT. It yields the protein CASRTGDNEKLFF.

J is TRBJ2-1 and V is TRBV11-2, with 8 positions matching TRBD2. Trimming took 0 bases from V and 7 from J; bases not matched to a gene: 8. Germline V gene lookup returns CDR1 SGHAT and CDR2 FQNNGV. The CDR3 is made up of 16 amino acids. Written as DNA, the CDR3 is TGTGCCAGCAGCTTAGATCGGTCTAGCGGGTTTAATGAGCAGTTCTTC. This codes for CASSLDRSSGFNEQFF.

The rearrangement joins TRBV12-3 or TRBV12-4 to TRBJ1-5, with D possibly TRBD1 on 5 matching bases. The CDR3 length is 12 residues. Trimming shortened V by 4 bases and J by 7 bases, and 8 bases separated the two germline ends. The CDR3 DNA sequence: TGTGCCAGCAGTTATTACAGGCAGCCCCAGCATTTT. Its protein product is CASSYYRQPQHF.

The chain combines TRBV7-9 with TRBJ1-1, with 11 bases matching TRBD1. V lost 5 bases and J lost 3; bases outside the gene matches: 11. This CDR3 spans 17 amino acids. The germline V gene has CDR1 SEHNR and CDR2 FQNEAQ (reference sequence). CDR3 protein: CASSPIGTGGFHTEAFF. The DNA of the CDR3 is TGTGCCAGCAGCCCAATCGGGACAGGGGGTTTTCACACTGAAGCTTTCTTT. The whole variable domain, remainder taken from reference TRBV7-9 and TRBJ1-1, is DTGVSQNPRHKITKRGQNVTFRCDPISEHNRLYWYRQTLGQGPEFLTYFQNEAQLEKSRLLSDRFSAERPKGSFSTLEIQRTEQGDSAMYLCASSPIGTGGFHTEAFFGQGTRLTVV.

The rearrangement links TRBV7-2 to TRBJ2-3; D perhaps matches TRBD2 (6 bases). The germline V and J ends were trimmed by 2 bases and 5 bases, with 17 bases remaining between them. The germline V gene encodes CDR1 SGHTA and CDR2 FQGNSA. This CDR3 contains 16 residues. CDR3 sequence: CASSLSVGSSGDTQYF. DNA for the CDR3: TGTGCCAGCAGCTTATCGGTCGGGAGCTCTGGAGATACGCAGTATTTT.

V usage is TRBV20-1 and J usage is TRBJ2-7; D remains ambiguous. The CDR3 consists of 11 residues. V gave up 6 bases and J gave up 4 bases, with 10 bases separating them. Germline V gene lookup returns CDR1 DFQATT and CDR2 SNEGSKA (reference sequence). DNA for the CDR3: TGCAGTGCGTCAGACTCTTACGAGCAGTACTTC. Translating it yields CSASDSYEQYF.

V and J are TRBV18 and TRBJ2-1; 7 bases fit TRBD1. Germline CDR1 KGHSH, CDR2 LQKENI. V dropped 5 bases and J dropped 5; count of bases not matched to a gene: 3. The CDR3 spans 13 residues. This chain's CDR3 is CASSLGQNNEQFF. The CDR3 DNA follows: TGTGCCAGCTCATTGGGACAGAACAATGAGCAGTTCTTC.

This sequence joins TRBV7-8 and TRBJ2-5; 8 bases align to TRBD2. V trimming: 2 bases; J trimming: 5 bases; junction bases outside the gene matches: 13. In germline, CDR1 is SGHVS, CDR2 FQNEAQ. This CDR3 spans 17 amino acids. DNA of the CDR3: TGTGCCAGCAGCTTACCCCCGTGGACTCGCGGGAGGGAGACCCAGTACTTC. It yields the protein CASSLPPWTRGRETQYF.

J is TRBJ1-4 and V is TRBV28; D gene ambiguous. With 5 bases removed from V and 8 bases from J, the gap between germline ends came to 12 bases. The V gene's germline CDR1 is MDHEN and CDR2 SYDVKM. CDR3 length: 13 residues. CDR3 sequence reads: CASSLTSGEKLFF. The CDR3, as DNA: TGTGCCAGCAGTCTAACTAGCGGCGAAAAACTGTTTTTT.

The chain joins TRBV19 to TRBJ1-5; 8 nucleotides align to TRBD1. From germline, CDR1 is LNHDA and CDR2 SQIVND (reference sequence). The CDR3 is 17 amino acids. V lost 6 bases to trimming and J lost 6 bases; unmatched junction nucleotides: 16. Here the CDR3 DNA reads TGTGCCAGTAGGTCCTCCCCGGGACAGGTCGTTGGTCAGCCCCAGCATTTT. This encodes CASRSSPGQVVGQPQHF.

The chain carries TRBV14 and TRBJ2-7; TRBD1 matches 8 bases. Germline values: CDR1 SGHDN, CDR2 FVKESK. The CDR3 has 14 residues. V shed 3 bases and J 2 bases; nucleotides not matched to a gene: 3. The DNA of the CDR3 is TGTGCCAGCAGCCACCCGGACAGGGCCTACGAGCAGTACTTC. It is translated as CASSHPDRAYEQYF.

The rearrangement links TRBV7-9 to TRBJ2-5; maybe TRBD1 (6 bases). This CDR3 comprises 13 residues. The germline CDR1 and CDR2 sequences are SEHNR and FQNEAQ (reference sequence). V lost 7 bases and J 2 bases, leaving 11 bases between the germline ends. CDR3 amino acids: CASNGQTQETQYF. The CDR3 DNA follows: TGTGCCAGCAACGGACAGACGCAAGAGACCCAGTACTTC.

The chain combines TRBV7-2 with TRBJ1-2; TRBD1 is a possible D gene (6 bases). Germline loops: CDR1 SGHTA, CDR2 FQGNSA. CDR3 length: 14 amino acids. V shed 1 base and J shed 8 bases, with 14 bases lying between them. The CDR3: CASSLGGTPGGYTF. CDR3 coding DNA: TGTGCCAGCAGCTTAGGGGGGACACCCGGGGGCTACACCTTC. The full variable domain, its missing parts supplied by reference TRBV7-2 and TRBJ1-2, is GAGVSQSPSNKVTEKGKDVELRCDPISGHTALYWYRQSLGQGLEFLIYFQGNSAPDKSGLPSDRFSAERTGGSVSTLTIQRTQQEDSAVYLCASSLGGTPGGYTFGSGTRLTVV.

This chain connects TRBV15 to TRBJ2-1; D is undetermined. The V and J ends lost 2 bases and 4 bases respectively, with 3 bases between them. The CDR3 contains 12 residues. Germline V gives CDR1 LNHNV, CDR2 YYDKDF (reference sequence). The CDR3 nucleotides are TGTGCCACCAGCAGACAGTACAATGAGCAGTTCTTC. As protein: CATSRQYNEQFF.

V and J are TRBV19 and TRBJ2-5, with D maybe TRBD2 (5 bases). The CDR3 has 14 amino acids. V lost 3 bases and J 0 bases, leaving 8 bases between the germline ends. Germline loops: CDR1 LNHDA, CDR2 SQIVND (reference sequence). The CDR3 bases are TGTGCCAGTAGTATGCGGGTGTACCAAGAGACCCAGTACTTC. It is translated as CASSMRVYQETQYF.